These 6 T cell receptor beta chains were sequenced from one sample in a study of blood T cell repertoires in COVID-19. TCRdb keeps only in-frame clones here, not all; method: immunoSEQ multiplex PCR. Of about 140,000 clones listed, 75% to 90% are singletons. Sequencing was carried out using peripheral blood. The receptors shown here come from a man in his 60s with active or convalescent COVID-19.

The chain combines TRBV2 with TRBJ2-7; 12 bases fit TRBD2. The germline gives CDR1 SNHLY, CDR2 FYNNEI. This CDR3 region has 13 residues. V shed 8 bases and J 3 bases; nucleotides not matched to a gene: 2. The CDR3 DNA is TGTGCCAGCGAACTAGCGGGAGGCTACGAGCAGTACTTC. It specifies CASELAGGYEQYF.

The V and J genes are TRBV9 and TRBJ2-7; maybe TRBD1 (6 bases). Germline assignment: CDR1 SGDLS and CDR2 YYNGEE. The CDR3 sequence is 14 residues long. Trimming stripped 3 bases from V and 7 bases from J, with 17 bases between. CDR3 DNA: TGTGCCAGCAGCGCCATGGACAGCCGGGGTGAGCAGTACTTC. Its translation: CASSAMDSRGEQYF. Full variable domain (rest looked up from reference TRBV9 and TRBJ2-7): DSGVTQTPKHLITATGQRVTLRCSPRSGDLSVYWYQQSLDQGLQFLIQYYNGEERAKGNILERFSAQQFPDLHSELNLSSLELGDSALYFCASSAMDSRGEQYFGPGTRLTVT.

This chain uses TRBV3-1 (or the pseudogene TRBV3-2) with TRBJ2-7; 8 nucleotides match TRBD1. This CDR3 is 12 amino acids long. Trimming cost V 10 bases and J 2 bases; bases outside gene matches: 4. Germline assignment: CDR1 LGHDT and CDR2 YNNKEL (reference sequence). The CDR3 nucleotides are TGTGCCACCGGACAGGGTCCCTACGAGCAGTACTTC. Protein sequence: CATGQGPYEQYF.

The chain recombines TRBV6-5 with TRBJ2-7; D is uncertain. Germline CDR1 is MNHEY and CDR2 is SVGAGI. Trimming took off 4 bases at V and 0 bases at J, with 10 bases between the two ends. This CDR3 has 14 amino acids. CDR3: CASSSTATSYEQYF. The CDR3, as DNA: TGTGCCAGCAGTTCTACAGCAACCTCCTACGAGCAGTACTTC.

The chain couples TRBV7-9 to TRBJ1-2; 8 bases match TRBD1. The germline V gene has CDR1 SEHNR and CDR2 FQNEAQ (reference sequence). V trimming: 9 bases; J trimming: 3 bases; junction bases outside the gene matches: 6. The CDR3 contains 13 residues. The CDR3 region has the DNA TGTGCCAGTCTTCCGACAGGGGACTATGGCTACACCTTC. Protein sequence: CASLPTGDYGYTF. The full variable domain, with the rest looked up from reference TRBV7-9 and TRBJ1-2, is DTGVSQNPRHKITKRGQNVTFRCDPISEHNRLYWYRQTLGQGPEFLTYFQNEAQLEKSRLLSDRFSAERPKGSFSTLEIQRTEQGDSAMYLCASLPTGDYGYTFGSGTRLTVV.

V is TRBV28 and J is TRBJ1-1, with D possibly TRBD1 on 6 matching bases. Germline CDR1 MDHEN, CDR2 SYDVKM. V lost 5 bases and J 2 bases, leaving 18 bases between the germline ends. This CDR3 has 16 amino acids. CDR3 DNA: TGTGCCAGCAGTCTAAGACCAGGACAGTTTAACACTGAAGCTTTCTTT. Translation gives CASSLRPGQFNTEAFF.